This T cell receptor (beta chain) was recovered during a study of T cell repertoires in ileal Crohn's disease. Notes on the study in general: Every patient over 26.8% clonality showed endoscopic recurrence.

Germline CDR1 is SGHDT and CDR2 is YYEEEE. V lost 2 bases and J 4 bases, leaving 16 bases between the germline ends. The CDR3 extends over 16 amino acids. The assay was immunoSEQ multiplex PCR, and TCRdb's table has in-frame clones only and misses some. The sample has under 2,500 clones; about 67% are singletons. Worth noting for this clone: Its cognate antigen is unknown.

The specimen sequenced was ileal tissue. The clonotype originates from an adult with Crohn's disease. The chain couples TRBV5-6 to TRBJ2-1; D may be TRBD1 (5 bases). The CDR3 nucleotides are TGTGCCAGCAGCTTACCTAGGGGCGGAGCTTACAATGAGCAGTTCTTC. This gives the protein CASSLPRGGAYNEQFF.